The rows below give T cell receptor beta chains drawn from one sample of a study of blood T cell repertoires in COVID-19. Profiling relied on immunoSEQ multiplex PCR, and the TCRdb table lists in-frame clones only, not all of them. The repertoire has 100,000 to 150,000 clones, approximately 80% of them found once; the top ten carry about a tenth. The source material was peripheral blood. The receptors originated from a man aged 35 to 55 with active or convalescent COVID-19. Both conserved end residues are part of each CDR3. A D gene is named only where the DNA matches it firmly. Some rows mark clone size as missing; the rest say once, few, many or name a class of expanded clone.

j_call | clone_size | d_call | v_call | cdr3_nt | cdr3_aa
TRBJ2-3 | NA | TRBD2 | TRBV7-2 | TGTGCCAGCAGCTTAGACCCTAGCGGGGGGGCGAATACGCAGTATTTT | CASSLDPSGGANTQYF
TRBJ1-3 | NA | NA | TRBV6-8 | TGTGCCAGCAGTTGGTATCTGGTGGTCACATCTTCTGGAAACACCATATATTTT | CASSWYLVVTSSGNTIYF
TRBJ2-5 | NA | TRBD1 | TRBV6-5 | TGTGCCAGCGCACCGGGACAGGGGAGGGAGACCCAGTACTTC | CASAPGQGRETQYF
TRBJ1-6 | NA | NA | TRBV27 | TGTGCCAGCAGCCGGGGAAATTCACCCCTCCACTTT | CASSRGNSPLHF
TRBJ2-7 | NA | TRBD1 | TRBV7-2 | TGTGCCAGCCGGGACAGGAATTACTACGAGCAGTACTTC | CASRDRNYYEQYF
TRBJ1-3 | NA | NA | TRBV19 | TGTGCCAGTAGATTGGGGGCGAACACCATATATTTT | CASRLGANTIYF
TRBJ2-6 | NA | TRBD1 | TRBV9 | TGTGCCAGCAGCGCGGACAGGGCGGATGCTGGGGCCAACGTCCTGACTTTC | CASSADRADAGANVLTF
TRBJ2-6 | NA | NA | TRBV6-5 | TGTGCCAGCCTGGGGGCCTACTCTGGGGCCAACGTCCTGACTTTC | CASLGAYSGANVLTF
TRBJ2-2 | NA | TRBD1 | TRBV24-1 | TGTGCCACCAGTGACCCTCGGACAGGACGGAACACCGGGGAGCTGTTTTTT | CATSDPRTGRNTGELFF
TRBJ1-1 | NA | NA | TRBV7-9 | TGTGCCAGCAGCTCCCAGACAAGGAACACTGAAGCTTTCTTT | CASSSQTRNTEAFF
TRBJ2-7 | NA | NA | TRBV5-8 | TGTGCCAGCAGCTTTCGTCAGATTACCTACGAGCAGTACTTC | CASSFRQITYEQYF
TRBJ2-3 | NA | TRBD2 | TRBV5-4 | TGTGCCAGCAGCAGGACTAGCGGGGGGGCCGGCAGCACAGATACGCAGTATTTT | CASSRTSGGAGSTDTQYF
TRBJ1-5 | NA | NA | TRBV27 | TGTGCCAGCAGTCTCGGGTTCAATAGCAATCAGCCCCAGCATTTT | CASSLGFNSNQPQHF
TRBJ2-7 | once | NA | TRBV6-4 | TGTGCCAGCAGTGTCCCCACGCAGGGACTGCGTCGATCCTACGAGCAGTACTTC | CASSVPTQGLRRSYEQYF
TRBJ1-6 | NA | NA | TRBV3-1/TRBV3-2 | TGTGCCAGCAGCCAGGGAGGATCACCCCTCCACTTT | CASSQGGSPLHF
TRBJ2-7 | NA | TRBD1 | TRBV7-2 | TGTGCCAGCAGCTTAGCGCAGACAGGGCGTTCGAAGCAGTACTTC | CASSLAQTGRSKQYF
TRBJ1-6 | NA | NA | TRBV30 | TGTGCCTGGAGTGGACAGGATAATTCACCCCTCCACTTT | CAWSGQDNSPLHF
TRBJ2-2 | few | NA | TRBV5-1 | TGCGCCAGCAGCTTGGGTACAGGGAACACCGGGGAGCTGTTTTTT | CASSLGTGNTGELFF
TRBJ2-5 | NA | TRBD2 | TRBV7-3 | TGTGCCAGCAGCCCACGGGATCTAGCGGACCAAGAGACCCAGTACTTC | CASSPRDLADQETQYF
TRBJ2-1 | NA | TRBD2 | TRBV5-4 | TGTGCCAGCAGCTTGGGCGGGGGGACCTACAATGAGCAGTTCTTC | CASSLGGGTYNEQFF
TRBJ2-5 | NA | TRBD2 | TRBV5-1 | TGCGCCAGCAGCTTGTCGGGGACTAGCGGGAGTGGCCAAGAGACCCAGTACTTC | CASSLSGTSGSGQETQYF
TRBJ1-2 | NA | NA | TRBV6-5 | TGTGCCAGCAGTAGAGGGTTATTTGGCTATGGCTACACCTTC | CASSRGLFGYGYTF
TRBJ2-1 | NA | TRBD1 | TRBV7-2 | TGTGCCAGCAGCTTCGAACAGGGGGTATCCAATGAGCAGTTCTTC | CASSFEQGVSNEQFF
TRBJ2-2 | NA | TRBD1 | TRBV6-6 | TGTGCCAGCACCAACACGCCGGGACAGGGGGCCGGGGAGCTGTTTTTT | CASTNTPGQGAGELFF
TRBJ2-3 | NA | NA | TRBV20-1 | TGCAGTGCCGGCACAGATACGCAGTATTTT | CSAGTDTQYF
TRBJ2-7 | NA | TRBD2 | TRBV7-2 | TGTGCCAGCAGCTCAATACTAGCGGGGGTCTACGAGCAGTACTTC | CASSSILAGVYEQYF
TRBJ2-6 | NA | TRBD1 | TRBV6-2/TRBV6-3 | TGTGCCAGCAGTTATGGGGGGACAGGGAGTACTGGGGCCAACGTCCTGACTTTC | CASSYGGTGSTGANVLTF
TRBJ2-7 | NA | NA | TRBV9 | TGTGCCAGCAGCGTCGAGGGAACCAACGAGCAGTACTTC | CASSVEGTNEQYF
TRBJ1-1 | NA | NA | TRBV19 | TGTGCCAGTAGTATAGGGGCAGGTTCGGGGACTGAAGCTTTCTTT | CASSIGAGSGTEAFF
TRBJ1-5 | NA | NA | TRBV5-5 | TGTGCCAGCAGCTCGCCCGCCCCAGGATTCAATCAGCCCCAGCATTTT | CASSSPAPGFNQPQHF
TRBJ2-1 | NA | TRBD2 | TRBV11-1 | TGTGCCAGCTCCGACGGAGGGGAGGGTAGCAATGAGCAGTTCTTC | CASSDGGEGSNEQFF
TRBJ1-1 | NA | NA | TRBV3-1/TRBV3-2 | TGTGCCAGCAGCCGTTCACAGGGTTCGACTGAAGCTTTCTTT | CASSRSQGSTEAFF
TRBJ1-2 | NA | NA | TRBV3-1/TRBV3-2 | TGTGCCAGCAGCCAAGATCTGAACTATGGCTACACCTTC | CASSQDLNYGYTF
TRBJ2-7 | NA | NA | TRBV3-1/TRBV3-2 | TGTGCCAGCAGCCAAACCGGGTTCCCCTACGAGCAGTACTTC | CASSQTGFPYEQYF
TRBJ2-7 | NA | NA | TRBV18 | TGTGCCAGCTCTCTACAGGGTGACGAGCAGTACTTC | CASSLQGDEQYF
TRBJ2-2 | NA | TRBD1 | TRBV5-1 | TGCGCCAGCAGCTTCGACAGGGGCGTAAACACCGGGGAGCTGTTTTTT | CASSFDRGVNTGELFF
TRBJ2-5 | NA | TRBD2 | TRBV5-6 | TGTGCCAGCAGCAGGACTAGCGCGACACAAGAGACCCAGTACTTC | CASSRTSATQETQYF
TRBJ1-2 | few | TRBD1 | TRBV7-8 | TGTGCCAGCAGCTCAGGACAGGGGAGGGGCTACACCTTC | CASSSGQGRGYTF
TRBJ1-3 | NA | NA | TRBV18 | TGTGCCAGCTCACCCGCGGAACTTGGAAACACCATATATTTT | CASSPAELGNTIYF
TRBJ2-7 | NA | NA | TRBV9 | TGTGCCAGCAGCGTAGCACTGGGCCTGAAGGAGCAGTACTTC | CASSVALGLKEQYF
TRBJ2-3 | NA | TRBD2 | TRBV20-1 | TGCAGTGCTAGTTCTAGCGGGGTCCCAGATACGCAGTATTTT | CSASSSGVPDTQYF
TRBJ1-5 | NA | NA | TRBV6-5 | TGTGCCAGCAGTTATAACGGGTATAGCAATCAGCCCCAGCATTTT | CASSYNGYSNQPQHF
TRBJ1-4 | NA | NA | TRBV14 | TGTGCCAGCAGCCGGCACGAGGCGGCTAATGAAAAACTGTTTTTT | CASSRHEAANEKLFF
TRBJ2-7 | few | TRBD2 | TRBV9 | TGTGCCAGCAGCGTATCCCCAGCGGGGGGAGAAGAGCAGTACTTC | CASSVSPAGGEEQYF
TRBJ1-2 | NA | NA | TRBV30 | TGTGCCTGGAGTGAGTCCCGGGTTGGAGGCTACACCTTC | CAWSESRVGGYTF
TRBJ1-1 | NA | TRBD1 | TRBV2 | TGTGCCAGCAGTCTCGACAGGGCGACCATGAACACTGAAGCTTTCTTT | CASSLDRATMNTEAFF
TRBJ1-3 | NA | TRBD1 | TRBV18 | TGTGCCAGCTCAAGGGACAGTGGCCTCTCTGGAAACACCATATATTTT | CASSRDSGLSGNTIYF
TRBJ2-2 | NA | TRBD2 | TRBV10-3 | TGTGCCATCAGCCTCGGGGGGGGTGGCACCGGGGAGCTGTTTTTT | CAISLGGGGTGELFF
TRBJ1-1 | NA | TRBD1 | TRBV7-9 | TGTGCCAGCAGCTTAGGGACAGGGGGAAGCACTGAAGCTTTCTTT | CASSLGTGGSTEAFF
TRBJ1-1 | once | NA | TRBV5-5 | TGTGCCAGCAGCCCTCAGGCCGAACCTAAACTCCCAACTGAAGCTTTCTTT | CASSPQAEPKLPTEAFF
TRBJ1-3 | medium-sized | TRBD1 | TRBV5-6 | TGTGCCAGCAGTATGTCCCTCACACAGGGGTTAACGGGAAACACCATATATTTT | CASSMSLTQGLTGNTIYF
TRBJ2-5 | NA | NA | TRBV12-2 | TGTGCAAGTCGCTCGGACTGGTACCAAGAGACCCAGTACTTC | CASRSDWYQETQYF
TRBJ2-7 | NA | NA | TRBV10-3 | TGTGCCATCAGTGGGGGGGCCTACGAGCAGTACTTC | CAISGGAYEQYF
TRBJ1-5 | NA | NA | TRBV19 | TGTGCCAGTAGTAGTGAGGGAATGAGGAACAATCAGCCCCAGCATTTT | CASSSEGMRNNQPQHF
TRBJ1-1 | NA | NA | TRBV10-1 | TGCGCCAGCAGTGATAGGGGGAACACTGAAGCTTTCTTT | CASSDRGNTEAFF
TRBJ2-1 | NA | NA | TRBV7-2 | TGTGCCAGCACAGCGGTTTACAATGAGCAGTTCTTC | CASTAVYNEQFF
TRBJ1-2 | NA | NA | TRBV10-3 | TGTGCCATCAGTGGAGGCGGGGGGGCCTCTAACTATGGCTACACCTTC | CAISGGGGASNYGYTF
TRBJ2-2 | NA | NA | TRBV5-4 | TGTGCCAGCAGTTTGACGACTAGGCGCGACCTTTTACGGGAGCTGTTTTTT | CASSLTTRRDLLRELFF
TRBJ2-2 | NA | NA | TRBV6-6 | TGTGCCAGCAGAAGCGACTACAACACCGGGGAGCTGTTTTTT | CASRSDYNTGELFF